These 23 T cell receptor beta chains were all obtained from the same sample, sequenced in a study of cytomegalovirus exposure and HLA in healthy donors. Assay used: immunoSEQ multiplex PCR; TCRdb lists only in-frame clones, some missing. Of roughly 270,000 clones listed, 85% to 90% were seen once; the top ten hold approximately 0.9%. Sequencing was done on a sample of PBMCs. The source is a young woman in good health and CMV-seronegative.

The chain employs TRBV25-1 and TRBJ2-7; D possibly corresponds to TRBD2 (6 bases). The CDR3 is 12 amino acids. The germline CDR1 and CDR2 sequences are MGHDK and SYGVNS. V shed 4 bases and J shed 3 bases, with 7 bases lying between them. CDR3 bases: TGTGCCAGCAGTGGCGGGAACTACGAGCAGTACTTC. Amino acids: CASSGGNYEQYF.

This chain uses TRBV29-1 with TRBJ2-1; 14 bases match TRBD2. The CDR3 runs 18 residues. With 7 bases clipped from V and 0 bases from J, the junction kept 11 bases outside the gene matches. CDR1 and CDR2 (germline): SQVTM, ANQGSEA. The CDR3 loop reads CSASGLAGAGSSYNEQFF. CDR3 coding DNA: TGCAGCGCCTCGGGACTAGCGGGAGCCGGAAGCTCCTACAATGAGCAGTTCTTC.

A single count supports this clone. The chain links TRBV6-5 to TRBJ2-7; TRBD2 matches 9 bases. Germline CDR1 and CDR2: MNHEY and SVGAGI. There are 15 residues in the CDR3. V shed 4 bases, J shed 4 bases, and the junction held 8 bases outside the gene matches. The CDR3 DNA is TGTGCCAGCAGTTCCCTCGTAGCGGGAGCATACGAGCAGTACTTC. Translated, it gives CASSSLVAGAYEQYF.

The rearrangement joins TRBV29-1 to TRBJ2-7; 7 bases fit TRBD2. Losses at the gene ends were 4 bases for V and 4 bases for J; bases not matched to a gene: 25. The CDR3 is made up of 19 amino acids. In germline, CDR1 is SQVTM, CDR2 ANQGSEA. The CDR3 DNA is TGCAGCGTTGGGGTGGGAGGGCCGAGTTGGTCAATATTTATTTACGAGCAGTACTTC. Protein: CSVGVGGPSWSIFIYEQYF.

The chain joins TRBV9 to TRBJ2-3; the D gene is possibly TRBD1 (7 bases). CDR3 length: 15 residues. V lost 3 bases and J lost 2, with 13 bases in between. Germline CDR1 reads SGDLS; CDR2 reads YYNGEE. CDR3 nucleotide sequence: TGTGCCAGCAGCGCGCAGGGGGGCATCACAGATACGCAGTATTTT. Amino acids: CASSAQGGITDTQYF.

This chain joins TRBV7-9 and TRBJ2-2; 8 nucleotides align to TRBD1. The CDR3 runs to 16 residues. Losses at the gene ends were 6 bases for V and 3 bases for J; bases not matched to a gene: 9. Germline V gene lookup returns CDR1 SEHNR and CDR2 FQNEAQ (reference sequence). This CDR3 is CASSGQGAPYTGELFF. DNA for the CDR3: TGTGCCAGCAGTGGGCAGGGGGCGCCGTACACCGGGGAGCTGTTTTTT. Full variable domain (remainder filled in from reference TRBV7-9 and TRBJ2-2): DTGVSQNPRHKITKRGQNVTFRCDPISEHNRLYWYRQTLGQGPEFLTYFQNEAQLEKSRLLSDRFSAERPKGSFSTLEIQRTEQGDSAMYLCASSGQGAPYTGELFFGEGSRLTVL.

This clone was seen once. The CDR3 DNA is TGTGCCAGCAGCTTAGTGCGGCTCTCCCCTGGCGAGCAGTACTTC. Its protein product is CASSLVRLSPGEQYF. V and J are TRBV7-2 and TRBJ2-7; D ambiguous. The V and J ends lost 1 base and 6 bases respectively, with 16 bases between them. There are 15 residues in the CDR3. Germline V lookup: CDR1 SGHTA, CDR2 FQGNSA.

The rearrangement joins TRBV7-2 to TRBJ2-5; 10 positions match TRBD1. After removal of 4 bases from V and 5 bases from J, the junction contained 4 bases not matched to a gene. The germline V gene has CDR1 SGHTA and CDR2 FQGNSA. This CDR3 is built from 14 residues. This CDR3 is CASSSRQGAETQYF. In DNA form, the CDR3 reads TGTGCCAGCAGCTCTCGACAGGGGGCGGAGACCCAGTACTTC.

This chain links TRBV7-8 with TRBJ2-3; TRBD1 matches at 7 bases. Germline trimming cut 6 bases from V and 3 bases from J; bases unmatched to any gene: 3. Germline CDR1 reads SGHVS; CDR2 reads FQNEAQ. The CDR3 sequence is 13 residues long. Here the CDR3 DNA reads TGTGCCAGCAGAAACAGGGGAACAGATACGCAGTATTTT. Its translation: CASRNRGTDTQYF.

CDR3 in amino acids: CASSMGRNTGELFF. The CDR3 DNA is TGTGCCAGTAGTATGGGGAGAAACACCGGGGAGCTGTTTTTT. The J gene is TRBJ2-2, the V gene TRBV19; possible D gene TRBD2, 5 bases. The germline CDR1 and CDR2 sequences are LNHDA and SQIVND (reference sequence). The V end lost 3 bases, the J end lost 2 bases, and 7 bases lay between the germline ends. The length of the CDR3 is 14 residues.

The CDR3 here is CASSATGGGNTIYF. CDR3 DNA: TGTGCCAGCAGTGCGACGGGGGGTGGAAACACCATATATTTT. The V and J genes are TRBV6-5 and TRBJ1-3, with a weak D call TRBD1 (5 bases). Germline-derived CDR1 and CDR2 are MNHEY and SVGAGI. CDR3 length: 14 amino acids. V dropped 5 bases and J dropped 3 bases, with 11 bases sitting between them.

This chain uses TRBV4-2 with TRBJ2-1; 10 bases agree with TRBD2. J was trimmed by 0 bases and V by 5 bases; bases with no gene match: 7. CDR3 length equals 17 residues. CDR1 is LGHNA and CDR2 is YNFKEQ in the germline V gene. CDR3 in amino acids: CASSFRLAGYSYNEQFF. CDR3 nucleotide sequence: TGTGCCAGCAGCTTCCGACTAGCGGGCTACTCCTACAATGAGCAGTTCTTC.

The CDR3 here is CASTPDRDGYTF. The CDR3 bases are TGTGCCAGTACTCCCGACAGGGACGGCTACACCTTC. The chain has TRBV19 and TRBJ1-2; 7 bases are shared with TRBD1. Germline CDR1 is LNHDA and CDR2 is SQIVND (reference sequence). CDR3 length: 12 residues. V shed 7 bases, J shed 8 bases, and the junction held 7 bases outside the gene matches.

V usage is TRBV4-1 and J usage is TRBJ1-2, with 8 positions matching TRBD1. This CDR3 spans 15 amino acids. Germline CDR1 and CDR2: MGHRA and YSYEKL. The J segment lost 4 bases and the V segment lost 0 bases, leaving 4 bases of the junction unmatched. The CDR3 coding sequence is TGCGCCAGCAGCCAAGATGATACAGGGGGCTATGGCTACACCTTC. Translated: CASSQDDTGGYGYTF.

The V gene is TRBV5-5, the J gene TRBJ1-2; D uncertain. The V end was cut by 0 bases, the J end by 2 bases, with 8 bases between. Germline V gives CDR1 SGHKS, CDR2 YYEKEE (reference sequence). CDR3 length equals 14 residues. The CDR3 region has the DNA TGTGCCAGCAGCTTGGCCGCTCAGAACTATGGCTACACCTTC. It translates to CASSLAAQNYGYTF.

The chain has TRBV9 and TRBJ1-1; the D gene is possibly TRBD1 (5 bases). The ends were cut back, 0 bases at V and 0 bases at J, with 12 bases in the middle. Germline V gives CDR1 SGDLS, CDR2 YYNGEE. The CDR3 length is 16 residues. The CDR3 reads CASSVAASGLNTEAFF. The CDR3 DNA reads TGTGCCAGCAGCGTAGCGGCCTCAGGGTTGAACACTGAAGCTTTCTTT.

J is TRBJ1-3 and V is TRBV5-6, with 7 bases identical to TRBD1. The CDR3 consists of 17 residues. Per the germline V gene, CDR1 is SGHDT and CDR2 is YYEEEE. The J segment lost 8 bases and the V segment lost 1 base, leaving 15 bases of the junction unmatched. Written as DNA, the CDR3 is TGTGCCAGCAGCTTGCGCCTTCCGACAGGGCCTAAAGACACCATATATTTT. Protein sequence: CASSLRLPTGPKDTIYF.

The chain is built from TRBV6-5 and TRBJ2-7; 7 bases fit TRBD1. In germline, CDR1 is MNHEY, CDR2 SVGAGI. CDR3 size: 13 residues. After removal of 10 bases from V and 3 bases from J, the junction contained 9 bases not matched to a gene. The CDR3 nucleotides are TGTGCCACTTGGACAGGCCGGGGCTACGAGCAGTACTTC. Residues: CATWTGRGYEQYF.

This clone was picked up a small number of times. The chain employs TRBV2 and TRBJ1-6; the D is unclear. CDR3 length: 14 residues. Germline V gene lookup returns CDR1 SNHLY and CDR2 FYNNEI. V lost 4 bases and J 7 bases, leaving 11 bases between the germline ends. The CDR3 spells CASSVSGENSPLHF. The CDR3 DNA reads TGTGCCAGCAGTGTTAGCGGGGAAAATTCACCCCTCCACTTT.

The J gene is TRBJ2-1, the V gene TRBV2; D is possibly TRBD1 (6 bases). Germline lookup yields CDR1 SNHLY and CDR2 FYNNEI. The CDR3 runs to 14 residues. V lost 5 bases to trimming and J lost 5 bases, with 13 bases between them. The CDR3: CASSSDSLNNEQFF. As DNA, the CDR3 is TGTGCCAGCAGTTCGGACAGCCTAAACAATGAGCAGTTCTTC.

The V call is TRBV28, the J call TRBJ2-7; the match to TRBD1 covers 11 bases. J was trimmed by 0 bases and V by 6 bases; bases with no gene match: 10. Per germline, CDR1 MDHEN and CDR2 SYDVKM. The CDR3 extends over 17 amino acids. CDR3 in amino acids: CASSSRTGGRSSYEQYF. The CDR3 bases are TGTGCCAGCAGCAGTCGGACAGGGGGCAGGAGCTCCTACGAGCAGTACTTC.

The rearrangement joins TRBV5-1 to TRBJ2-7; D may be TRBD2 (6 bases). V was trimmed by 2 bases and J by 4 bases, leaving 10 bases between them. CDR3 length: 13 residues. From germline, CDR1 is SGHRS and CDR2 YFSETQ. CDR3: CASSFGAGYEQYF. The CDR3 DNA reads as TGCGCCAGCAGCTTTGGGGCGGGATACGAGCAGTACTTC.

The chain couples TRBV7-8 to TRBJ2-7; 8 nucleotides align to TRBD1. Germline loops: CDR1 SGHVS, CDR2 FQNEAQ. V trimming: 1 base; J trimming: 1 base; junction bases outside the gene matches: 3. CDR3 length equals 15 residues. Here the CDR3 DNA reads TGTGCCAGCAGCTTAGGACAGGGGACGTCCTACGAGCAGTACTTC. Encoded protein: CASSLGQGTSYEQYF.